One and the same sample provided the 3 T cell receptor beta chains below, sequenced in a study of T-cell memory formation after mild COVID-19. TCRdb redid the calling of the 5' RACE reads with MiXCR, one entry per CDR3 protein. The data hold approximately 290,000 distinct CDR3 sequences, with 8% to 9% observed a single time. Sequencing used PBMCs or a T cell subset sorted from them (not recorded which). The receptors stem from a man younger than 30 who had mild COVID-19 (a few samples of this study predate the infection). Cell type and time point are not known.

The CDR3 DNA reads TGCGCCAGCAGCTTCGGACGGATCTCTGGAAACACCATATATTTT. This sequence encodes CASSFGRISGNTIYF. The chain has TRBV5-1 and TRBJ1-3; D gene ambiguous. Germline V gene sequence: CDR1 SGHRS, CDR2 YFSETQ. Trimming stripped 2 bases from V and 0 bases from J, with 9 bases between. This CDR3 has 15 residues. Combining the CDR3 with reference TRBV5-1 and TRBJ1-3 gives the whole variable domain KAGVTQTPRYLIKTRGQQVTLSCSPISGHRSVSWYQQTPGQGLQFLFEYFSETQRNKGNFPGRFSGRQFSNSRSEMNVSTLELGDSALYLCASSFGRISGNTIYFGEGSWLTVV.

This clonotype was observed many times. The rearrangement uses TRBV5-1 and TRBJ2-1; tentatively, D is TRBD1 (7 bases). V lost 6 bases and J 7 bases, leaving 20 bases between the germline ends. The CDR3 runs 15 residues. CDR1 SGHRS and CDR2 YFSETQ come from the germline V gene. DNA of the CDR3: TGCGCCAGCACCAGGGGGGACTGGGCCGGTAATGAGCAGTTCTTC. Translated: CASTRGDWAGNEQFF. Based on the CDR3 plus reference TRBV5-1 and TRBJ2-1, the full variable domain is KAGVTQTPRYLIKTRGQQVTLSCSPISGHRSVSWYQQTPGQGLQFLFEYFSETQRNKGNFPGRFSGRQFSNSRSEMNVSTLELGDSALYLCASTRGDWAGNEQFFGPGTRLTVL.

This clonotype was recorded a few times. The chain carries TRBV6-5 and TRBJ1-2, with a weak D call TRBD1 (5 bases). V lost 5 bases, J lost 2 bases, and 12 bases lay in between. The CDR3 sequence is 14 residues long. Per the germline V gene, CDR1 is MNHEY and CDR2 is SVGAGI. CDR3 amino acids: CASSRSTANYGYTF. The CDR3 nucleotides read TGTGCCAGCAGTCGTTCGACAGCCAACTATGGCTACACCTTC.